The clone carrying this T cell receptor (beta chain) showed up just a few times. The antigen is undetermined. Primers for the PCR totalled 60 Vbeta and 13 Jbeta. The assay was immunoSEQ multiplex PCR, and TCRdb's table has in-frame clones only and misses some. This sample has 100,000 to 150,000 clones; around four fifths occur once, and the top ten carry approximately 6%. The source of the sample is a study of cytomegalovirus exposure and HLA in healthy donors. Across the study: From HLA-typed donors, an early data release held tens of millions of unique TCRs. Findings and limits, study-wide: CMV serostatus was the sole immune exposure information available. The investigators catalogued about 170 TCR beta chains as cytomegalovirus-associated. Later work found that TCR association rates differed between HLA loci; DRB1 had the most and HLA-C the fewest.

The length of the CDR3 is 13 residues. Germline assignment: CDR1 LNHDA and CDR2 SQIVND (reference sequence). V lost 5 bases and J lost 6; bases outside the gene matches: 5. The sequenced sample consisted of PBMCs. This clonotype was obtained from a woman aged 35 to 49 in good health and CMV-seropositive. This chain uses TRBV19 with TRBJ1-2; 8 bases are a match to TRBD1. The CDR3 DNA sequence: TGTGCCAGTAGTTCTACAGGGGGTGATGGCTACACCTTC. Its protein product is CASSSTGGDGYTF.